The 17 T cell receptor beta chains listed next were all sequenced from one sample in a study of cytomegalovirus exposure and HLA in healthy donors. Use of 60 Vbeta and 13 Jbeta primers characterized the PCR. The table came from immunoSEQ multiplex PCR; TCRdb's copy has only in-frame clones and leaves some out. This repertoire shows about 120,000 clones, about 76% found once; its top ten account for 30%. Sequences were obtained from PBMCs. These receptors originate from a man aged 60-69 years in good health and CMV-seropositive.

This sequence joins TRBV9 and TRBJ2-3; TRBD2 aligns across 15 bases. J gave up 0 bases and V 4 bases, and 3 bases lay outside the gene matches. Germline V gene lookup returns CDR1 SGDLS and CDR2 YYNGEE. The CDR3 loop spans 17 amino acids. The CDR3 spells CASSLGLAGGSTDTQYF. The CDR3 nucleotides read TGTGCCAGCAGCTTGGGACTAGCGGGGGGAAGCACAGATACGCAGTATTTT.

This chain uses TRBV2 with TRBJ1-1, with TRBD1 identical over 10 bases. The trim removed 7 bases at V and 13 bases at J, leaving 12 bases unmatched. The CDR3 covers 13 residues. Germline-derived CDR1 and CDR2 are SNHLY and FYNNEI. The chain's CDR3 is CASTFRDRGTVFF. The CDR3 DNA reads TGTGCCAGCACCTTCCGGGACAGGGGAACGGTTTTCTTT.

The CDR3 is CASSPPGLDYNEQFF. The CDR3 DNA follows: TGTGCCAGCAGCCCGCCGGGACTCGACTACAATGAGCAGTTCTTC. V usage is TRBV6-5 and J usage is TRBJ2-1; maybe TRBD2 (6 bases). This CDR3 spans 15 amino acids. Germline V gene sequence: CDR1 MNHEY, CDR2 SVGAGI. The V gene lost 6 bases and the J gene lost 3 bases, with 15 bases spanning the gap.

This clone was observed a single time. V gene TRBV5-1 combines with J gene TRBJ2-3, with 9 bases aligning to TRBD2. The CDR3 totals 15 residues. CDR1 is SGHRS, CDR2 YFSETQ, per germline. The ends lost 0 bases at V and 5 bases at J; junction bases unmatched: 4. The CDR3 protein is CASSLELAGLDTQYF. In nucleotides, the CDR3 is TGCGCCAGCAGCTTGGAACTAGCGGGTTTAGATACGCAGTATTTT. The entire variable domain, with the rest obtained from reference TRBV5-1 and TRBJ2-3, is as follows: KAGVTQTPRYLIKTRGQQVTLSCSPISGHRSVSWYQQTPGQGLQFLFEYFSETQRNKGNFPGRFSGRQFSNSRSEMNVSTLELGDSALYLCASSLELAGLDTQYFGPGTRLTVL.

The chain combines TRBV7-3 with TRBJ2-5; TRBD1 is a possible D gene (6 bases). Trimming shortened V by 0 bases and J by 4 bases, and 12 bases separated the two germline ends. The CDR3 totals 15 residues. From germline, CDR1 is SGHTA and CDR2 FQGTGA. The CDR3 sequence is CASSLTFGGLETQYF. The CDR3 region has the DNA TGTGCCAGCAGCTTAACTTTTGGGGGCTTAGAGACCCAGTACTTC.

This sequence joins TRBV6-5 and TRBJ1-1, with D unclear. CDR1 and CDR2 (germline): MNHEY, SVGAGI. Trimming shortened V by 0 bases and J by 7 bases, and 9 bases separated the two germline ends. The CDR3 length is 13 residues. CDR3 sequence reads: CASSYSSRGEAFF. In DNA form, the CDR3 reads TGTGCCAGCAGTTACTCGTCCCGAGGTGAAGCTTTCTTT.

The chain joins TRBV4-1 to TRBJ1-4; D is uncertain. Trimming shortened V by 4 bases and J by 8 bases, and 17 bases separated the two germline ends. Germline lookup yields CDR1 MGHRA and CDR2 YSYEKL. The CDR3 totals 15 residues. CDR3 amino acids: CASSLRTSTGEKLFF. The CDR3 bases are TGCGCCAGCAGCCTCAGGACGTCCACGGGGGAAAAACTGTTTTTT.

The chain links TRBV9 to TRBJ2-5; a weak D match, TRBD1 (6 bases). V dropped 0 bases and J dropped 5 bases, with 14 bases sitting between them. The CDR3 consists of 15 residues. Germline V gene sequence: CDR1 SGDLS, CDR2 YYNGEE. The CDR3 is CASSVEGGGYETQYF. Written as DNA, the CDR3 is TGTGCCAGCAGCGTAGAAGGGGGTGGGTACGAGACCCAGTACTTC.

The CDR3 DNA is TGCGCCAGCAGCTCCGGCGGGGGAAACTATGGCTACACCTTC. Translation: CASSSGGGNYGYTF. The gene calls are TRBV5-1 and TRBJ1-2; a weak D match, TRBD1 (5 bases). V lost 3 bases and J 2 bases, leaving 11 bases between the germline ends. Per the germline V gene, CDR1 is SGHRS and CDR2 is YFSETQ. The CDR3 totals 14 residues.

The chain employs TRBV28 and TRBJ2-5, with D possibly matching TRBD2 (6 bases). Germline V CDR1 and CDR2: MDHEN, SYDVKM. The CDR3 totals 12 residues. The ends were cut back, 1 base at V and 13 bases at J, with 13 bases in the middle. The CDR3 bases are TGTGCCAGCAGTTTATACGGGGGATTTCTGTACTTC. Translated, it gives CASSLYGGFLYF.

The V call is TRBV29-1, the J call TRBJ1-4; TRBD1 matches 8 bases. CDR1 SQVTM and CDR2 ANQGSEA come from the germline V gene. The CDR3 has 12 residues. Trimming removed 6 bases from V and 13 bases from J; junction bases left unmatched: 10. The CDR3 nucleotides read TGCAGCGTCGGACAGGGTATGAGTAGACTGTTTTTT. Protein product: CSVGQGMSRLFF.

This clone turned up a few times. The chain uses TRBV13 and TRBJ1-3; D call uncertain. The V end lost 4 bases, the J end lost 0 bases, and 7 bases lay between the germline ends. Looked up from germline, CDR1 is PRHDT and CDR2 is FYEKMQ (reference sequence). The CDR3 length is 14 residues. CDR3 DNA sequence: TGTGCCAGCAGCTCCGTCCTCTCTGGAAACACCATATATTTT. This sequence encodes CASSSVLSGNTIYF.

This clone was picked up one time. The gene calls are TRBV19 and TRBJ1-1; 7 bases fit TRBD1. CDR3 length: 15 amino acids. J gave up 4 bases and V 5 bases, and 10 bases lay outside the gene matches. Germline V CDR1 and CDR2: LNHDA, SQIVND (reference sequence). CDR3 DNA sequence: TGTGCCAGTAGTCCAAACAGGGGATGGAGCACTGAAGCTTTCTTT. Its protein product is CASSPNRGWSTEAFF.

CDR3 region: CASSPGGALSPYEQYF. The DNA of the CDR3 is TGTGCCAGCAGCCCGGGGGGGGCCTTATCTCCCTACGAGCAGTACTTC. V usage is TRBV5-4 and J usage is TRBJ2-7; 8 bases are shared with TRBD2. Germline assignment: CDR1 SGHNT and CDR2 YYREEE (reference sequence). V lost 4 bases to trimming and J lost 2 bases; unmatched junction nucleotides: 11. CDR3 length equals 16 residues.

In its sample, this clone was seen once. The chain is built from TRBV29-1 and TRBJ1-2; no reliable D call. Trimming left V 4 bases short and J 2 bases short, with 11 bases between. Germline CDR1 and CDR2: SQVTM and ANQGSEA. The CDR3 contains 13 residues. Here the CDR3 reads CSVVSGGNYGYTF. CDR3 bases: TGCAGCGTTGTGTCAGGAGGAAACTATGGCTACACCTTC.

This clone was picked up one time. The genes are TRBV7-9 and TRBJ1-2; no clear D. In germline, CDR1 is SEHNR, CDR2 FQNEAQ (reference sequence). V was cut by 1 base and J by 4 bases, with 13 bases left in between. The CDR3 spans 15 residues. The CDR3 nucleotides read TGTGCCAGCAGCTTAGGAGCGACCTTCCCCTATGGCTACACCTTC. This codes for CASSLGATFPYGYTF.

The gene calls are TRBV6-4 and TRBJ1-6, with D maybe TRBD1 (6 bases). This CDR3 region has 16 residues. The V end lost 0 bases, the J end lost 4 bases, and 10 bases lay between the germline ends. Germline values: CDR1 MRHNA, CDR2 SNTAGT. As DNA, the CDR3 is TGTGCCAGCAGTGACTCCGGCAGGGGTTATAATTCACCCCTCCACTTT. Translating it yields CASSDSGRGYNSPLHF.